The 29 T cell receptor beta chains below were found in one sample sequenced in a study of T cells in Graves' hyperthyroidism and ophthalmopathy. Amplification targeted TCR beta CDR3 regions from RNA transcripts. A set of HTBI primers served as the primers for a first-round RT-PCR of the TCR CDR3. Via MiXCR, TCRdb re-called the multiplex PCR reads, giving one row per CDR3 protein. The sample holds under 350,000 distinct CDR3 sequences, over 20% seen once. The material sequenced was blood. The source is a woman in her 50s with Graves' hyperthyroidism.

The V and J genes are TRBV28 and TRBJ2-5; D not certain. V gave up 2 bases and J gave up 3 bases, with 7 bases separating them. This CDR3 has 13 amino acids. Germline lookup yields CDR1 MDHEN and CDR2 SYDVKM. For the CDR3, the DNA is TGTGCCAGCAGTTTAAGTCGGGAAGAGACCCAGTACTTC. Protein product: CASSLSREETQYF.

Concerning this clonotype itself: A read error may produce the germline difference seen at one junction end. This rearrangement joins TRBV9 to TRBJ2-3; D is ambiguous. CDR3 length: 13 amino acids. CDR1 and CDR2 (germline): SGDLS, YYNGEE. DNA for the CDR3: TGCGCCAGCAGCTACACCATCACAGATACGCAGTATTTT. Translated: CASSYTITDTQYF.

A word on this clonotype: This could be a read error, since a much larger clone is one nucleotide away. The chain carries TRBV18 and TRBJ1-1; D is perhaps TRBD1 (6 bases). The CDR3 totals 15 residues. Germline V gene sequence: CDR1 KGHSH, CDR2 LQKENI. Trimming pared 4 bases from V and 4 bases from J, leaving 16 bases between. The CDR3 DNA reads as TGTGCCAGCTCACTAGGGACAAGGGGCGGCACTGAAGCTTTCTTT. It encodes CASSLGTRGGTEAFF.

This clonotype was observed a few times. The rearrangement joins TRBV6-1 to TRBJ1-4; D might be TRBD1 (6 bases). Germline V gives CDR1 MNHNS, CDR2 SASEGT. This CDR3 region has 14 residues. Trimming took 6 bases from V and 0 from J, leaving 8 bases between them. CDR3 protein: CASRGTPTNEKLFF. CDR3 in DNA: TGTGCCAGCAGGGGGACACCAACTAATGAAAAACTGTTTTTT.

The V call is TRBV19, the J call TRBJ1-4, with 7 bases matching TRBD1. The CDR3 spans 15 residues. V was clipped by 5 bases and J by 3 bases; unmatched bases: 6. Germline lookup yields CDR1 LNHDA and CDR2 SQIVND (reference sequence). CDR3 sequence reads: CASSLIGTANEKLFF. The CDR3 DNA reads as TGTGCCAGTAGTCTCATCGGGACAGCTAATGAAAAACTGTTTTTT.

This clonotype was observed at least ten times. A junction boundary mismatches the germline segment, possibly from a read error. The CDR3 is CANTPPGSNNEQFF. In nucleotides, the CDR3 is TGTGCCAACACCCCCCCCGGCTCCAACAATGAGCAGTTCTTC. The rearrangement links TRBV12-3 or TRBV12-4 to TRBJ2-1; no clear D gene. CDR3 length equals 14 residues.

In this sample, this clonotype turned up many times. This chain links TRBV10-1 with TRBJ2-1, with 13 bases lining up with TRBD2. J lost 13 bases, V lost 6 bases, and 6 bases had no gene match. The CDR3 extends over 13 amino acids. CDR1 and CDR2 from the germline V gene are WNHNN and SYGVQD (reference sequence). The CDR3: CASSRLAGGLQFF. In DNA form, the CDR3 reads TGCGCCAGCAGCAGACTAGCGGGAGGCCTACAGTTCTTC.

This clonotype was observed many times. The J gene is TRBJ2-1, the V gene TRBV24-1, with 9 bases aligning to TRBD1. The CDR3 extends over 17 amino acids. With V trimmed by 8 bases and J by 6 bases, 16 bases remained unmatched. In germline, CDR1 is KGHDR, CDR2 SFDVKD. The CDR3 is CATTRQGEKDGINEQFF. The CDR3 nucleotides are TGTGCCACCACCCGACAGGGGGAGAAGGACGGGATCAATGAGCAGTTCTTC.

A note on this clonotype: A read error is likely, as this CDR3 ends without the conserved phenylalanine or tryptophan. V is TRBV20-1 and J is TRBJ2-7; 7 nucleotides agree with TRBD1. Germline V gene sequence: CDR1 DFQATT, CDR2 SNEGSKA (reference sequence). The V and J ends lost 3 bases and 4 bases, in that order; junction bases with no gene match: 9. The CDR3 sequence is 14 residues long. As DNA, the CDR3 is TGCAGTGCTAGGAACAGGGGAAGAATTTACGAGCAGTACCTC. As protein: CSARNRGRIYEQYL.

This clonotype was counted only a few times. The chain carries TRBV5-6 and TRBJ2-5; weak D call: TRBD1 (6 bases). The CDR3 loop spans 18 amino acids. Germline loops: CDR1 SGHDT, CDR2 YYEEEE. The ends were cut back, 4 bases at V and 2 bases at J, with 24 bases in the middle. CDR3 loop: CASSQGVAGTPEQETQYF. CDR3 sequence (DNA): TGTGCCAGCAGCCAGGGTGTAGCCGGGACACCAGAACAAGAGACCCAGTACTTC.

This clonotype was detected ten times or more. V and J are TRBV2 and TRBJ2-6; 9 bases agree with TRBD1. The CDR3 is 19 amino acids. Per the germline V gene, CDR1 is SNHLY and CDR2 is FYNNEI. V was pared by 5 bases and J by 0 bases, with 11 bases of the junction left unmatched. The CDR3 DNA reads as TGTGCCAGCAGTTTTTACCCGGGACAGGGACTCTCTGGGGCCAACGTCCTGACTTTC. This codes for CASSFYPGQGLSGANVLTF. The full variable domain, completed using reference TRBV2 and TRBJ2-6, is EPEVTQTPSHQVTQMGQEVILRCVPISNHLYFYWYRQILGQKVEFLVSFYNNEISEKSEIFDDQFSVERPDGSNFTLKIRSTKLEDSAMYFCASSFYPGQGLSGANVLTFGAGSRLTVL.

This clonotype was counted at least ten times. The chain couples TRBV7-9 to TRBJ1-1; D might be TRBD1 (6 bases). CDR1 is SEHNR and CDR2 is FQNEAQ in the germline V gene (reference sequence). The CDR3 extends over 13 amino acids. Trimming left V 7 bases short and J 5 bases short, with 14 bases between. CDR3 coding DNA: TGTGCCAGCACCATAGGGGGGTGGACTGAAGCTTTCTTT. Its translation is CASTIGGWTEAFF.

This clonotype was detected ten times or more. The J gene is TRBJ1-2, the V gene TRBV28; no reliable D call. The germline V gene encodes CDR1 MDHEN and CDR2 SYDVKM. Trimming cost V 4 bases and J 4 bases, with 13 bases left between them. The CDR3 totals 14 residues. CDR3 coding DNA: TGTGCCAGCAGTTCCTACTCGGACCGCTATGGCTACACCTTC. This codes for CASSSYSDRYGYTF.

This chain joins TRBV9 and TRBJ2-2; tentatively, D is TRBD1 or TRBD2 (5 bases each). Germline-derived CDR1 and CDR2 are SGDLS and YYNGEE. V lost 4 bases and J lost 4, with 11 bases in between. CDR3 length: 14 amino acids. The CDR3 region is CASSPGTGTGELFF. As DNA, the CDR3 is TGTGCCAGCAGCCCTGGGACGGGCACCGGGGAGCTGTTTTTT.

This clonotype was observed at least ten times. The V gene is TRBV7-3, the J gene TRBJ2-2; the D gene is possibly TRBD1 (6 bases). CDR3 length equals 14 residues. The V end lost 0 bases, the J end lost 5 bases, and 7 bases lay between the germline ends. The germline gives CDR1 SGHTA, CDR2 FQGTGA. The CDR3 DNA reads as TGTGCCAGCAGCTTAACAGGGGGTACCGGGGAGCTGTTTTTT. Encoded protein: CASSLTGGTGELFF.

With regard to this clonotype: This may stem from a read error, because a much larger clone lies one nucleotide away. The chain has TRBV28 and TRBJ2-7; 14 positions agree with TRBD2. The germline V gene has CDR1 MDHEN and CDR2 SYDVKM. The length of the CDR3 is 15 residues. The DNA of the CDR3 is TGTGCCAGCAGGAGACTAGCGGGAGGGTCCTACGGGCAGTACTTC. Amino acids: CASRRLAGGSYGQYF. Full variable domain (rest looked up from reference TRBV28 and TRBJ2-7): DVKVTQSSRYLVKRTGEKVFLECVQDMDHENMFWYRQDPGLGLRLIYFSYDVKMKEKGDIPEGYSVSREKKERFSLILESASTNQTSMYLCASRRLAGGSYGQYFGPGTRLTVT.

The sample holds many counts of this clonotype. This chain joins TRBV5-1 and TRBJ1-1; 8 positions match TRBD1. This CDR3 is built from 16 residues. V trimming: 9 bases; J trimming: 1 base; junction bases outside the gene matches: 14. CDR1 SGHRS and CDR2 YFSETQ come from the germline V gene. The CDR3 nucleotides are TGCGCCACTTCGAGAGGGACAGGATCGCCGAACACTGAAGCTTTCTTT. It encodes CATSRGTGSPNTEAFF.

The chain couples TRBV2 to TRBJ1-2; TRBD1 matches at 7 bases. The CDR3 has 15 amino acids. Germline-derived CDR1 and CDR2 are SNHLY and FYNNEI. Trimming cost V 1 base and J 5 bases; bases outside gene matches: 7. This chain's CDR3 is CASSEGQGRWYGYTF. The DNA for the CDR3 is TGTGCCAGCAGTGAAGGACAGGGCAGGTGGTATGGCTACACCTTC.

J is TRBJ1-1 and V is TRBV2; no definite D call. Between the trimmed V and J ends, which lost 3 bases and 1 base, there was a span of 18 bases. The length of the CDR3 is 17 residues. CDR1 is SNHLY and CDR2 is FYNNEI in the germline V gene. The CDR3 loop is CASSDPNRPSSNTEAFF. CDR3 coding DNA: TGTGCCAGCAGTGATCCTAACAGACCATCATCGAACACTGAAGCTTTCTTT. The full variable domain, rest sourced from reference TRBV2 and TRBJ1-1, is EPEVTQTPSHQVTQMGQEVILRCVPISNHLYFYWYRQILGQKVEFLVSFYNNEISEKSEIFDDQFSVERPDGSNFTLKIRSTKLEDSAMYFCASSDPNRPSSNTEAFFGQGTRLTVV.

This clonotype was counted ten times or more. The chain links TRBV20-1 to TRBJ1-5; D perhaps matches TRBD1 (5 bases). The CDR3 totals 16 residues. The V and J ends lost 0 bases and 2 bases respectively, with 14 bases between them. CDR1 is DFQATT and CDR2 is SNEGSKA in the germline V gene (reference sequence). The CDR3 DNA is TGCAGTGCTAGAGAAATGAGGGCGGGGGGCAATCAGCCCCAGCATTTT. It specifies CSAREMRAGGNQPQHF.

The CDR3 coding sequence is TGTGCCTGGAGTGGTACATTGAATAATTCACCCCTCCACTTT. Amino acid sequence: CAWSGTLNNSPLHF. This chain connects TRBV30 to TRBJ1-6; D unresolved. Per the germline V gene, CDR1 is GTSNPN and CDR2 is SVGIG (reference sequence). The CDR3 is made up of 14 amino acids. Trimming pared 1 base from V and 5 bases from J, leaving 9 bases between.

Ten or more counts support this clonotype. The J gene is TRBJ2-7, the V gene TRBV30; 8 bases agree with TRBD1. The CDR3 consists of 13 residues. The V gene end was trimmed by 1 base and the J gene end by 3 bases; junction bases not matched to a gene: 2. The germline V gene encodes CDR1 GTSNPN and CDR2 SVGIG (reference sequence). CDR3 residues: CAWSAGQGYEQYF. For the CDR3, the DNA is TGTGCCTGGAGTGCCGGACAGGGCTACGAGCAGTACTTC.

The V call is TRBV27, the J call TRBJ2-7; D gene ambiguous. CDR3 length: 13 residues. Germline V gives CDR1 MNHEY, CDR2 SMNVEV (reference sequence). V was cut by 5 bases and J by 5 bases, with 13 bases left in between. The CDR3 protein is CASSPGRANEQYF. CDR3 sequence (DNA): TGTGCCAGCAGTCCTGGACGGGCCAACGAGCAGTACTTC.

The CDR3 bases are TGTGCCAGCAGCCTTGGACTAGCGGGGGCCGGCCCCGGGGAGCTGTTTTTT. This sequence encodes CASSLGLAGAGPGELFF. The chain combines TRBV3-1 with TRBJ2-2, with TRBD2 identical over 13 bases. CDR3 length: 17 amino acids. CDR1 and CDR2 (germline): LGHDT, YNNKEL (reference sequence). V lost 4 bases, J lost 6 bases, and 8 bases stayed unmatched.

This clonotype was found many times. The chain combines TRBV2 with TRBJ2-1; D uncertain. The CDR3 is 12 residues long. The germline V and J ends were trimmed by 3 bases and 10 bases, with 10 bases remaining between them. In germline, CDR1 is SNHLY, CDR2 FYNNEI. The CDR3: CASSDGYEEQFF. The CDR3 DNA sequence: TGTGCCAGCAGTGACGGCTACGAAGAGCAGTTCTTC. The full variable domain, rest sourced from reference TRBV2 and TRBJ2-1, is EPEVTQTPSHQVTQMGQEVILRCVPISNHLYFYWYRQILGQKVEFLVSFYNNEISEKSEIFDDQFSVERPDGSNFTLKIRSTKLEDSAMYFCASSDGYEEQFFGPGTRLTVL.

This clonotype was counted ten times or more. J is TRBJ2-3 and V is TRBV5-1; D not certain. The CDR3 loop spans 18 amino acids. Germline V gene data show CDR1 as SGHRS and CDR2 as YFSETQ. V lost 0 bases and J lost 0, with 17 bases in between. For the CDR3, the DNA is TGCGCCAGCAGCTTGGGTTCTGCTTCAACTCCTAGCACAGATACGCAGTATTTT. It specifies CASSLGSASTPSTDTQYF.

At least ten counts were recorded for this clonotype. The chain links TRBV7-9 to TRBJ2-2; the match to TRBD1 covers 7 bases. The V and J ends lost 5 bases and 4 bases, in that order; junction bases with no gene match: 7. In germline, CDR1 is SEHNR, CDR2 FQNEAQ (reference sequence). The CDR3 consists of 15 residues. The CDR3 reads CASSRKGQATGELFF. In nucleotides, the CDR3 is TGTGCCAGCAGCCGGAAAGGACAGGCCACCGGGGAGCTGTTTTTT.

As regards this clonotype: A read error may produce the germline difference seen at one junction end. The chain joins TRBV6-5 to TRBJ2-1; 8 bases map to TRBD1. CDR1 and CDR2 from the germline V gene are MNHEY and SVGAGI. The CDR3 extends over 20 amino acids. Here the CDR3 reads CASRYSQGGTGLSSYNEQFF. CDR3 bases: TGTGCCAGCAGGTACTCTCAAGGCGGGACAGGTCTCAGCTCCTACAATGAGCAGTTCTTC.

The chain joins TRBV29-1 to TRBJ2-1; TRBD2 aligns across 11 bases. This CDR3 spans 18 amino acids. CDR1 and CDR2 (germline): SQVTM, ANQGSEA. V shed 0 bases, J shed 4 bases, and the junction held 11 bases outside the gene matches. CDR3 loop: CSVEDGSGRAVTYNEQFF. The CDR3 DNA sequence: TGCAGCGTTGAAGATGGTAGCGGGAGGGCCGTCACATACAATGAGCAGTTCTTC.